A single sample is the source of the 12 T cell receptor beta chains below, sequenced in a study of T cell changes during pregnancy in multiple sclerosis. Only in-frame clones appear in the TCRdb table, and some are missing; sequencing was by immunoSEQ multiplex PCR. The sample lists 85,000 to 100,000 clones, 85% to 95% seen once, with approximately 2.6% in the top ten. The material was peripheral blood, obtained in the first trimester of pregnancy. The receptor source for this set is a female donor with multiple sclerosis, enrolled in a pregnancy study.

This clone was detected once. The chain recombines TRBV15 with TRBJ2-4; tentatively, D is TRBD1 (5 bases). Trimming shortened V by 5 bases and J by 1 base, and 6 bases separated the two germline ends. The CDR3 length is 13 residues. CDR1 LNHNV and CDR2 YYDKDF come from the germline V gene (reference sequence). Here the CDR3 reads CATSPGAKNIQYF. DNA for the CDR3: TGTGCCACCAGCCCAGGGGCCAAAAACATTCAGTACTTC.

The chain is built from TRBV9 and TRBJ2-7, with D possibly matching TRBD2 (5 bases). Germline CDR1 reads SGDLS; CDR2 reads YYNGEE. This CDR3 has 15 residues. V gave up 1 base and J gave up 1 base, with 12 bases separating them. This CDR3 is CASSVPEGSSYEQYF. The CDR3 coding sequence is TGTGCCAGCAGCGTACCAGAGGGCAGTTCCTACGAGCAGTACTTC.

The chain joins TRBV7-8 to TRBJ2-1; no clear D. The length of the CDR3 is 12 residues. Germline V gene sequence: CDR1 SGHVS, CDR2 FQNEAQ. The V and J ends lost 5 bases and 12 bases respectively, with 14 bases between them. The CDR3 DNA sequence: TGTGCCAGCAGCATCGGTCCGTACGGGCAGTTCTTC. This sequence encodes CASSIGPYGQFF.

J is TRBJ2-3 and V is TRBV7-9; D call uncertain. CDR3 length equals 18 residues. Germline lookup yields CDR1 SEHNR and CDR2 FQNEAQ (reference sequence). V lost 4 bases, J lost 2 bases, and 22 bases lay in between. The CDR3 nucleotides are TGTGCCAGCAGCTACCCCCGCACTCCATCCCTATCCACAGATACGCAGTATTTT. Amino acid sequence: CASSYPRTPSLSTDTQYF.

The gene calls are TRBV14 and TRBJ2-7, with D unresolved. The CDR3 is 12 amino acids. Germline-derived CDR1 and CDR2 are SGHDN and FVKESK. Trimming shortened V by 1 base and J by 3 bases, and 4 bases separated the two germline ends. The CDR3 sequence: CASSQALYEQYF. CDR3 DNA: TGTGCCAGCAGCCAAGCACTCTACGAGCAGTACTTC.

The V and J genes are TRBV2 and TRBJ2-5; D unresolved. V was trimmed by 6 bases and J by 5 bases, leaving 7 bases between them. The CDR3 is 11 amino acids. Looked up from germline, CDR1 is SNHLY and CDR2 is FYNNEI. The CDR3 nucleotides are TGTGCCAGCAGGGTTAGCGAGACCCAGTACTTC. Its translation is CASRVSETQYF.

The chain links TRBV19 to TRBJ2-2; 9 bases align to TRBD1. V gave up 6 bases and J gave up 6 bases; unmatched junction bases: 5. CDR1 and CDR2 from the germline V gene are LNHDA and SQIVND (reference sequence). The CDR3 contains 14 residues. The CDR3 sequence is CASRQGALAGELFF. As DNA, the CDR3 is TGTGCCAGTAGACAGGGGGCCTTAGCCGGGGAGCTGTTTTTT. Full variable domain (remainder filled in from reference TRBV19 and TRBJ2-2): DGGITQSPKYLFRKEGQNVTLSCEQNLNHDAMYWYRQDPGQGLRLIYYSQIVNDFQKGDIAEGYSVSREKKESFPLTVTSAQKNPTAFYLCASRQGALAGELFFGEGSRLTVL.

The chain combines TRBV27 with TRBJ2-6; tentatively, D is TRBD1 (6 bases). This CDR3 spans 17 amino acids. The germline V and J ends were trimmed by 6 bases and 0 bases, with 15 bases remaining between them. In germline, CDR1 is MNHEY, CDR2 SMNVEV (reference sequence). The CDR3 spells CASSYRDANSGANVLTF. The CDR3, as DNA: TGTGCCAGCAGCTACAGGGATGCGAACTCTGGGGCCAACGTCCTGACTTTC.

For the CDR3, the DNA is TGTGCCAGCAGCTCTCTAGCTTATCGGGCGGATACGCAGTATTTT. Amino acid sequence: CASSSLAYRADTQYF. The chain recombines TRBV7-6 with TRBJ2-3, with a possible D match to TRBD2 (5 bases). Germline values: CDR1 SGHVS, CDR2 FNYEAQ. V was pared by 4 bases and J by 6 bases, with 17 bases between. The CDR3 extends over 15 amino acids.

V gene TRBV6-1 combines with J gene TRBJ2-5; D is ambiguous. Germline CDR1 MNHNS, CDR2 SASEGT. The V end lost 4 bases, the J end lost 4 bases, and 10 bases lay between the germline ends. This CDR3 is built from 13 residues. CDR3 sequence: CASSAKRRETQYF. The CDR3 nucleotides read TGTGCCAGCAGTGCGAAGAGGCGAGAGACCCAGTACTTC.

The chain couples TRBV19 to TRBJ2-7, with D perhaps matching TRBD2 (5 bases). This CDR3 contains 16 residues. V lost 7 bases and J lost 0, with 19 bases in between. The germline V gene encodes CDR1 LNHDA and CDR2 SQIVND (reference sequence). The CDR3 sequence is CASTPSGGPGSYEQYF. Written as DNA, the CDR3 is TGTGCCAGTACCCCCTCTGGAGGACCCGGCTCCTACGAGCAGTACTTC.

The rearrangement uses TRBV13 and TRBJ1-2; maybe TRBD1 (6 bases). The germline V and J ends were trimmed by 1 base and 3 bases, with 12 bases remaining between them. This CDR3 has 15 residues. Germline lookup yields CDR1 PRHDT and CDR2 FYEKMQ (reference sequence). The CDR3 coding sequence is TGTGCCAGCAGCTTAGTCGATTACAGGGACTATGGCTACACCTTC. As protein: CASSLVDYRDYGYTF.